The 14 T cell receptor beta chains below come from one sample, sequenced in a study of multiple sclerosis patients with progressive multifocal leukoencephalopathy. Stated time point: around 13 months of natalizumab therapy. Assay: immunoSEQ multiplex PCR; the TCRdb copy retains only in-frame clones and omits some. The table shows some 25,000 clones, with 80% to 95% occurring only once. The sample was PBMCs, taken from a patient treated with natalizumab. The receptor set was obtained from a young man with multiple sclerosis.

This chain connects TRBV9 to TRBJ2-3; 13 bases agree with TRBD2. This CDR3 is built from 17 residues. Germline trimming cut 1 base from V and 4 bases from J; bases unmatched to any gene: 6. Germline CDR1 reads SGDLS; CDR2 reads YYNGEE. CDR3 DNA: TGTGCCAGCAGCGTAAGCACTAGCGGGAGGGTCCCAGATACGCAGTATTTT. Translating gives CASSVSTSGRVPDTQYF.

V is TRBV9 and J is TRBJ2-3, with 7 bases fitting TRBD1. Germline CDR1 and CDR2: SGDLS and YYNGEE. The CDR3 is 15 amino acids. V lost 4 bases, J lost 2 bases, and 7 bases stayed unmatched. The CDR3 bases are TGTGCCAGCAGCAAATCAGGGGGAGTCACAGATACGCAGTATTTT. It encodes CASSKSGGVTDTQYF.

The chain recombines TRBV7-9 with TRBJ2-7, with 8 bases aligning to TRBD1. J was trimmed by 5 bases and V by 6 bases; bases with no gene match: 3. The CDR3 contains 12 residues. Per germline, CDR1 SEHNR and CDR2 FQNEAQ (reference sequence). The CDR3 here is CASRKDRDEQYF. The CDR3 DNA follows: TGTGCCAGCAGGAAGGACAGGGACGAGCAGTACTTC.

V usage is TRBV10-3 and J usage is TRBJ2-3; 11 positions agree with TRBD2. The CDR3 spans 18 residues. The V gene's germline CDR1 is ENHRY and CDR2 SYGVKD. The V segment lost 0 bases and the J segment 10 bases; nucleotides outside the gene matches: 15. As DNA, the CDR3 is TGTGCCATCAGTGAGTCGGAGTTAGCGGGAGGGCCGGTTTTCGCGCAGTATTTT. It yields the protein CAISESELAGGPVFAQYF.

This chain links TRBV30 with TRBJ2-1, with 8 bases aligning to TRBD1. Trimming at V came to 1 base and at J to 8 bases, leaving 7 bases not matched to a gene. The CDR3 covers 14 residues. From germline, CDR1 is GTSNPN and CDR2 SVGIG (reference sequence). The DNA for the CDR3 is TGTGCCTGGAGTGGTCAGGGGGCGATGTATGAGCAGTTCTTC. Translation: CAWSGQGAMYEQFF.

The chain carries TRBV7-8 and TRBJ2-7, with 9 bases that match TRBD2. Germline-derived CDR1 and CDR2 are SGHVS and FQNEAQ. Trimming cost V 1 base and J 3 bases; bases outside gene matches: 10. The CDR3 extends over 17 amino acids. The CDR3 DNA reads TGTGCCAGCAGCTTAGAATGGCTAGCGGGACCCGACTACGAGCAGTACGTC. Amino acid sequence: CASSLEWLAGPDYEQYV.

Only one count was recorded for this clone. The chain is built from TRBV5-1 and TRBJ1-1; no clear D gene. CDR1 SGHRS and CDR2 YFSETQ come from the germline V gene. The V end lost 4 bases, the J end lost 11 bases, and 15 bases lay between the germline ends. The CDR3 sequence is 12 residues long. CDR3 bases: TGCGCCAGCAGCCAAGAAGGCGTCCGGGCTTTCTTT. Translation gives CASSQEGVRAFF.

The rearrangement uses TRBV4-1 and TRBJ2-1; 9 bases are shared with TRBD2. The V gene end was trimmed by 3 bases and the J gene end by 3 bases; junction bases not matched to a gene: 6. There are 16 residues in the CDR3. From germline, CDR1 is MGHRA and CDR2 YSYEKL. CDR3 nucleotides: TGCGCCAGCAGCCACCGACTAGCGGATTACTACAATGAGCAGTTCTTC. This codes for CASSHRLADYYNEQFF.

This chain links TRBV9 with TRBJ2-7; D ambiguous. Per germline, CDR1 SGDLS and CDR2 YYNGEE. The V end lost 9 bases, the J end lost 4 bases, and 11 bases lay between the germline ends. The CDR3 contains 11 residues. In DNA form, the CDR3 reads TGTGCCATCATTGGACCGTACGAGCAGTACTTC. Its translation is CAIIGPYEQYF.

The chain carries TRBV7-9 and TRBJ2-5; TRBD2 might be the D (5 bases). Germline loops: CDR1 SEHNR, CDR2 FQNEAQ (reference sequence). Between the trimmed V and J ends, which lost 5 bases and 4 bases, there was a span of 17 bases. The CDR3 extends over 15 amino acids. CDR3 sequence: CASSALRASRETQYF. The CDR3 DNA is TGTGCCAGCAGCGCCCTTCGGGCTAGCAGAGAGACCCAGTACTTC.

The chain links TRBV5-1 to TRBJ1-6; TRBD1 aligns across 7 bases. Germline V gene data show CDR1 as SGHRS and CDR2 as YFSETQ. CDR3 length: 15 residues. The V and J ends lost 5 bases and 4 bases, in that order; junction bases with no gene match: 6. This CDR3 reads CASRLDRKYNSPLHF. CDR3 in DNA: TGCGCCAGCAGACTGGACAGGAAGTATAATTCACCCCTCCACTTT.

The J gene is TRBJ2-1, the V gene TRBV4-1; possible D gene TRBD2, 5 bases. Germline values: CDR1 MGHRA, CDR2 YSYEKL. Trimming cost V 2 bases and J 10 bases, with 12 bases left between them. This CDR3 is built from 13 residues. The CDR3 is CASSQPGGPEQFF. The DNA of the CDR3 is TGCGCCAGCAGCCAACCCGGAGGTCCCGAGCAGTTCTTC.

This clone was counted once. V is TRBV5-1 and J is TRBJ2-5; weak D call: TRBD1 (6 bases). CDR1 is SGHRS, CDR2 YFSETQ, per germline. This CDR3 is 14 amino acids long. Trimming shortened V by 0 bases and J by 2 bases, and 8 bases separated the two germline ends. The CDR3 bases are TGCGCCAGCAGCTTGGTGGACAGTCAAGAGACCCAGTACTTC. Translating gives CASSLVDSQETQYF.

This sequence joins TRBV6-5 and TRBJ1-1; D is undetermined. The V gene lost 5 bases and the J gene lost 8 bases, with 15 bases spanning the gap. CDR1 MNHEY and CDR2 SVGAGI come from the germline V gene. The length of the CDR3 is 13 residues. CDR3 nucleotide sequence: TGTGCCAGCAGTCCCCGGGCGGACGCCGAAGCTTTCTTT. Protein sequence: CASSPRADAEAFF.